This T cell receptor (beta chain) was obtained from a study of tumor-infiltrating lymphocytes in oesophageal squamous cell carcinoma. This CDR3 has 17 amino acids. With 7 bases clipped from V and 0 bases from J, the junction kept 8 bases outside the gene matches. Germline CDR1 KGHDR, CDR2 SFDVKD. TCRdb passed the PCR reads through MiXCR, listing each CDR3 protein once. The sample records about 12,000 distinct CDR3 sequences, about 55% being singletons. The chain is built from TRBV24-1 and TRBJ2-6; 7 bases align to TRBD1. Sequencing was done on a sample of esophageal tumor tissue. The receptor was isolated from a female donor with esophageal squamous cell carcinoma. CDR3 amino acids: CATSRPAGGSGANVLTF. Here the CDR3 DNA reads TGTGCCACCAGCAGGCCGGCAGGGGGCTCTGGGGCCAACGTCCTGACTTTC.